Listed here are 10 T cell receptor beta chains from one sample, sequenced in a study of OX40 agonist ivuxolimab in advanced cancers. Profiled with immunoSEQ multiplex PCR; TCRdb holds only in-frame clones, not every one. Among more than 35,000 clones listed, about 80% were seen once. The sample here was CD4+ or CD8+ T cells sorted from blood, taken in a trial of the OX40 agonist ivuxolimab. These receptors came from an adult with an advanced solid tumor such as melanoma, head and neck, liver or kidney cancer.

The rearrangement links TRBV7-3 to TRBJ2-1; D ambiguous. Germline lookup yields CDR1 SGHTA and CDR2 FQGTGA. V was shortened by 2 bases and J by 6 bases, with 11 bases between the two germline ends. The CDR3 extends over 14 amino acids. CDR3: CASSLGLVPNEQFF. CDR3 bases: TGTGCCAGCAGCTTAGGGCTAGTCCCCAATGAGCAGTTCTTC.

This clone was detected only a few times. V usage is TRBV28 and J usage is TRBJ2-3, with D possibly matching TRBD1 (6 bases). This CDR3 has 13 amino acids. Germline V lookup: CDR1 MDHEN, CDR2 SYDVKM. Deletions cut 6 bases from V and 4 bases from J, with 11 bases between. CDR3 nucleotides: TGTGCCAGCAGCCAGGGGTGGGCAGATACGCAGTATTTT. This gives the protein CASSQGWADTQYF.

V gene TRBV7-9 combines with J gene TRBJ2-1; 8 nucleotides line up with TRBD2. The germline gives CDR1 SEHNR, CDR2 FQNEAQ (reference sequence). V lost 2 bases to trimming and J lost 9 bases; unmatched junction nucleotides: 3. CDR3 length: 13 amino acids. DNA of the CDR3: TGTGCCAGCAGCTTATCGGCGGGGGGTGAGCAGTTCTTC. This gives the protein CASSLSAGGEQFF.

The chain employs TRBV18 and TRBJ2-3; TRBD2 matches at 8 bases. V trimming: 3 bases; J trimming: 3 bases; junction bases outside the gene matches: 8. CDR3 length: 16 amino acids. Germline-derived CDR1 and CDR2 are KGHSH and LQKENI. The DNA for the CDR3 is TGTGCCAGCTCACCGGTCGGGACTAGAATTACAGATACGCAGTATTTT. This encodes CASSPVGTRITDTQYF. Looking up the rest from reference TRBV18 and TRBJ2-3 gives the full variable domain: NAGVMQNPRHLVRRRGQEARLRCSPMKGHSHVYWYRQLPEEGLKFMVYLQKENIIDESGMPKERFSAEFPKEGPSILRIQQVVRGDSAAYFCASSPVGTRITDTQYFGPGTRLTVL.

This chain links TRBV4-1 with TRBJ2-7; 7 nucleotides line up with TRBD2. The CDR3 runs 15 residues. V lost 0 bases and J lost 8; bases outside the gene matches: 10. Germline V lookup: CDR1 MGHRA, CDR2 YSYEKL. The CDR3 DNA reads TGCGCCAGCAGCCAAGAGCTAGCGGCCGCCCCCAAGCAGTACTTC. Protein: CASSQELAAAPKQYF.

The chain joins TRBV11-1 to TRBJ2-1; possible D gene TRBD1, 5 bases. Deletions cut 5 bases from V and 8 bases from J, with 10 bases between. The V gene's germline CDR1 is SGHAT and CDR2 FQDESV (reference sequence). This CDR3 contains 12 residues. This CDR3 reads CASSAQGYEQFF. DNA of the CDR3: TGTGCCAGCAGCGCTCAGGGATATGAGCAGTTCTTC.

The CDR3 DNA reads TGTGCCAGCAGCCAAACCACCGGGGAGCTGTTTTTT. It yields the protein CASSQTTGELFF. The gene calls are TRBV4-2 and TRBJ2-2; no clear D gene. CDR3 size: 12 residues. Germline assignment: CDR1 LGHNA and CDR2 YNFKEQ. Trimming pared 2 bases from V and 4 bases from J, leaving 2 bases between.

CDR3 loop: CASANQGLGSYEQYF. The CDR3 bases are TGTGCCAGCGCTAATCAGGGACTTGGCTCCTACGAGCAGTACTTC. V and J are TRBV6-6 and TRBJ2-7; D is possibly TRBD2 (6 bases). Germline CDR1 reads MNHNY; CDR2 reads SVGAGI (reference sequence). Trimming took off 8 bases at V and 0 bases at J, with 17 bases between the two ends. There are 15 residues in the CDR3.

J is TRBJ2-7 and V is TRBV30, with 8 bases fitting TRBD1. Trimming cost V 2 bases and J 6 bases; bases outside gene matches: 9. The length of the CDR3 is 14 residues. Per the germline V gene, CDR1 is GTSNPN and CDR2 is SVGIG (reference sequence). The CDR3 loop reads CAWSTGTGTLEQYF. Here the CDR3 DNA reads TGTGCCTGGAGTACCGGGACAGGAACCCTCGAGCAGTACTTC.

The genes are TRBV12-5 and TRBJ2-7, with 12 bases identical to TRBD2. J lost 5 bases, V lost 1 base, and 3 bases had no gene match. The CDR3 spans 15 residues. CDR1 and CDR2 (germline): LGHNT, FRNRAP. DNA for the CDR3: TGTGCTAGTGGTTTGGGACTAGCGGGAGTGGACGAGCAGTACTTC. Amino acid sequence: CASGLGLAGVDEQYF.